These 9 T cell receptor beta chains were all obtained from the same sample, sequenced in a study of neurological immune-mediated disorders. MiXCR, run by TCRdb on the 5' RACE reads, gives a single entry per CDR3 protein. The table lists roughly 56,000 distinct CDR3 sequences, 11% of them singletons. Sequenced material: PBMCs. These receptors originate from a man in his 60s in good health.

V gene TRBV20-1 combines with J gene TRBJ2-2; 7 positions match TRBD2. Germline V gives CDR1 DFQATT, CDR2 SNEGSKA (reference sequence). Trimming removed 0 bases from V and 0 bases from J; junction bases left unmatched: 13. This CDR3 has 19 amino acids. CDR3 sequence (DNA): TGCAGTGCTAGAGATATAGGCCTAGCGGTGGGCACGAACACCGGGGAGCTGTTTTTT. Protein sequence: CSARDIGLAVGTNTGELFF.

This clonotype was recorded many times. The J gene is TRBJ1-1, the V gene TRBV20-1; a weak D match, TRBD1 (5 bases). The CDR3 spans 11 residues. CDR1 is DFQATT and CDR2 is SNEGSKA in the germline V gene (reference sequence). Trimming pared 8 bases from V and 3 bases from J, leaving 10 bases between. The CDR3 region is CSCPTDTEAFF. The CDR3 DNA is TGCAGTTGCCCGACAGACACTGAAGCTTTCTTT.

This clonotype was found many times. The CDR3 DNA follows: TGTGCCAGCAGGGACTGGACAGGGAGGACACCCCAGTACTTC. This codes for CASRDWTGRTPQYF. V and J are TRBV7-2 and TRBJ2-5; 8 nucleotides align to TRBD1. The CDR3 runs 14 residues. Trimming took 6 bases from V and 9 from J; bases not matched to a gene: 12. Germline V gene data show CDR1 as SGHTA and CDR2 as FQGNSA. The whole variable domain, remainder taken from reference TRBV7-2 and TRBJ2-5, is GAGVSQSPSNKVTEKGKDVELRCDPISGHTALYWYRQSLGQGLEFLIYFQGNSAPDKSGLPSDRFSAERTGGSVSTLTIQRTQQEDSAVYLCASRDWTGRTPQYFGPGTRLLVL.

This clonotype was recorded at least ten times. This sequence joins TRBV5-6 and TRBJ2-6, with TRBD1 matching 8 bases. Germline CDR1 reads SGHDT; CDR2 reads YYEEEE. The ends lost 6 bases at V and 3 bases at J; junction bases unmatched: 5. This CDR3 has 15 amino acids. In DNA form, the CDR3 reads TGTGCCAGCACCGACAGGGGTCTTGGGGCCAACGTCCTGACTTTC. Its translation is CASTDRGLGANVLTF. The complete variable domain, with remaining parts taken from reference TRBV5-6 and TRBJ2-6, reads DAGVTQSPTHLIKTRGQQVTLRCSPKSGHDTVSWYQQALGQGPQFIFQYYEEEERQRGNFPDRFSGHQFPNYSSELNVNALLLGDSALYLCASTDRGLGANVLTFGAGSRLTVL.

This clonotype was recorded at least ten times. The CDR3, as DNA: TGCAGTGCTAGAGATACGTTCTCCTACGAGCAGTACTTC. Amino acid sequence: CSARDTFSYEQYF. V is TRBV20-1 and J is TRBJ2-7; no reliable D call. Trimming cost V 0 bases and J 0 bases, with 6 bases left between them. The CDR3 contains 13 residues. Germline V gene lookup returns CDR1 DFQATT and CDR2 SNEGSKA (reference sequence).

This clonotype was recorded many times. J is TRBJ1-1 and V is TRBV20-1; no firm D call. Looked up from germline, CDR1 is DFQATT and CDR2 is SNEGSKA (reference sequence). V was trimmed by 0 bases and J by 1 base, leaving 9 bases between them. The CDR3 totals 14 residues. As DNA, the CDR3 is TGCAGTGCTAGAGATAGTGGAGGGAACACTGAAGCTTTCTTT. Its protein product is CSARDSGGNTEAFF.

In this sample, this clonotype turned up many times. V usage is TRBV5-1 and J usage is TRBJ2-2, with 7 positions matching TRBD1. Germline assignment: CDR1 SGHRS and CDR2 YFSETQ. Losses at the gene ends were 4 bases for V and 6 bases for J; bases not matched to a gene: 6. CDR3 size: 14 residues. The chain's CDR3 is CASSIQGSAGELFF. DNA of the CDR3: TGCGCCAGCAGCATACAGGGGTCGGCCGGGGAGCTGTTTTTT.

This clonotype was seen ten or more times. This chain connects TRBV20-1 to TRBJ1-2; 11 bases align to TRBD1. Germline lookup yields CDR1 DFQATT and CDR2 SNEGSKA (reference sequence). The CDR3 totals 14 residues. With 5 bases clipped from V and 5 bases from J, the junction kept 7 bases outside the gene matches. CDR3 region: CSAQGTGGLYGYTF. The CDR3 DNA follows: TGCAGTGCTCAAGGGACAGGGGGACTTTATGGCTACACCTTC.

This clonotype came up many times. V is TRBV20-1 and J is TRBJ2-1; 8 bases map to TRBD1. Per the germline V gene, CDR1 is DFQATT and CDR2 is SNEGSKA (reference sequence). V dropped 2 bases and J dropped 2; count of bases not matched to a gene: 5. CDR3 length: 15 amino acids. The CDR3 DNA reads TGCAGTGCTAGACAGGGGGCCTTGCCCTACAATGAGCAGTTCTTC. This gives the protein CSARQGALPYNEQFF.